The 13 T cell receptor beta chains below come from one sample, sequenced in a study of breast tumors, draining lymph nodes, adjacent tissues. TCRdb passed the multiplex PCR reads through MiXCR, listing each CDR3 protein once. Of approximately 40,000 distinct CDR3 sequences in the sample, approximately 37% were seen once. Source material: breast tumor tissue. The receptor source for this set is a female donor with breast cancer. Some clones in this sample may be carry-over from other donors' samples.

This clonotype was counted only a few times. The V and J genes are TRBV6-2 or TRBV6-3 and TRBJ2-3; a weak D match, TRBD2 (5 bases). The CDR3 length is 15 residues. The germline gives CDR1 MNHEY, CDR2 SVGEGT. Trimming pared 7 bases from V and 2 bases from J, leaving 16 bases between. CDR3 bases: TGTGCCAGCACGCCAGGAGGAACCTACACAGATACGCAGTATTTT. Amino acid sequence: CASTPGGTYTDTQYF.

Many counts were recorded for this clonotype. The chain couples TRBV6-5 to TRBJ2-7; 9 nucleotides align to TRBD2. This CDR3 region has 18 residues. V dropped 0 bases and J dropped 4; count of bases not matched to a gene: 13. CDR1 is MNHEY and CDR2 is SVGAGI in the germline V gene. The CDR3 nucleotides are TGTGCCAGCAGTTACTCAGTTGACGGCGGGAGGGCCACATACGAGCAGTACTTC. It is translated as CASSYSVDGGRATYEQYF.

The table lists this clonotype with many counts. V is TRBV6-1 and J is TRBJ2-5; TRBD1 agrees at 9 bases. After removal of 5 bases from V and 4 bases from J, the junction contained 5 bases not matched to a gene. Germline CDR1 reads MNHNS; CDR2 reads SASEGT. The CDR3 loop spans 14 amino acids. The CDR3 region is CASSTGGDLETQYF. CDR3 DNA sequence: TGTGCCAGCAGTACAGGGGGCGATTTAGAGACCCAGTACTTC.

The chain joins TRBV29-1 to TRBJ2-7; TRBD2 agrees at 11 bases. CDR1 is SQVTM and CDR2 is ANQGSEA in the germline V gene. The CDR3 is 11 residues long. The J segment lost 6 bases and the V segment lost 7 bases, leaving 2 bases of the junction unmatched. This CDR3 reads CSALAGVEQYF. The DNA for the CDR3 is TGCAGCGCACTAGCGGGAGTCGAGCAGTACTTC.

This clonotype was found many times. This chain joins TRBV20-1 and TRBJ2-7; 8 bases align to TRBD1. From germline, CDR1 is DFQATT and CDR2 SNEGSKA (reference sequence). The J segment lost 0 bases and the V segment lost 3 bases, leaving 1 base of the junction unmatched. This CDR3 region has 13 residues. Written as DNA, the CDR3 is TGCAGTGCTAGTGGGACAGGCTCCTACGAGCAGTACTTC. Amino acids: CSASGTGSYEQYF.

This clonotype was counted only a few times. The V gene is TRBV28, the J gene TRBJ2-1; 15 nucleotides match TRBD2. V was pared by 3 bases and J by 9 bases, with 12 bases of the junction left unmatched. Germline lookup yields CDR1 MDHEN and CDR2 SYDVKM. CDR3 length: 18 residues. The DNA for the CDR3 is TGTGCCAGCAGTTTTCGCAAGGGACTAGCGGGAGGAATCACTGAGCAGTTCTTC. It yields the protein CASSFRKGLAGGITEQFF.

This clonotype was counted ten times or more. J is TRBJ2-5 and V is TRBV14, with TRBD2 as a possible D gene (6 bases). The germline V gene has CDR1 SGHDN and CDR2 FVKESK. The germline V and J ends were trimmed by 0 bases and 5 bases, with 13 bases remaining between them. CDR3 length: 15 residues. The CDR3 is CASSQERRGRETQYF. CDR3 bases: TGTGCCAGCAGCCAAGAACGGAGAGGGAGGGAGACCCAGTACTTC.

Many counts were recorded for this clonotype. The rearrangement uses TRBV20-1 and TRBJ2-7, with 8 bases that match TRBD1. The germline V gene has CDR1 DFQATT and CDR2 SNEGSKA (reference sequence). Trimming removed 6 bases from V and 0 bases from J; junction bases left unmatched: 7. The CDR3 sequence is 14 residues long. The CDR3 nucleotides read TGCAGTGCCCAGGGGGCCAATAGCTCCTACGAGCAGTACTTC. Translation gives CSAQGANSSYEQYF.

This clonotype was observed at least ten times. The CDR3 DNA sequence: TGTGCCAGCAGTTTTGACTCTGGGGCCAACGTCCTGACTTTC. Translated: CASSFDSGANVLTF. V usage is TRBV12-3 or TRBV12-4 and J usage is TRBJ2-6; D gene unclear. The CDR3 is 14 residues long. V lost 3 bases, J lost 0 bases, and 3 bases lay in between.

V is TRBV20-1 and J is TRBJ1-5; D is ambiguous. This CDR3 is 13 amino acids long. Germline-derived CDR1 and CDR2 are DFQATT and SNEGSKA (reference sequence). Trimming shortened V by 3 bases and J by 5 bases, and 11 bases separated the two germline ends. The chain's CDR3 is CSASLGTDQPQHF. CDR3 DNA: TGCAGTGCTAGTCTGGGCACCGATCAGCCCCAGCATTTT.

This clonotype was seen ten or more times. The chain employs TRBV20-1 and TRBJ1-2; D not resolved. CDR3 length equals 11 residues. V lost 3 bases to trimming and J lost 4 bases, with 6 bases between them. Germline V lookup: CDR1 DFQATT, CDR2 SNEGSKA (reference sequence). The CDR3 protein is CSASPLYGYTF. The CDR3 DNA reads TGCAGTGCTAGCCCGCTCTATGGCTACACCTTC.

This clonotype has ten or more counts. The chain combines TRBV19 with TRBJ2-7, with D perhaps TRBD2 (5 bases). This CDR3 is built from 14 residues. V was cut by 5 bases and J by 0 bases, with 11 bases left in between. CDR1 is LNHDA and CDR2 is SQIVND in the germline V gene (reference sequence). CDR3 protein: CASSRGFSSYEQYF. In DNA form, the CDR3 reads TGTGCCAGTAGTCGGGGTTTCAGCTCCTACGAGCAGTACTTC. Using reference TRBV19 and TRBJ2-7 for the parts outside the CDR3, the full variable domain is DGGITQSPKYLFRKEGQNVTLSCEQNLNHDAMYWYRQDPGQGLRLIYYSQIVNDFQKGDIAEGYSVSREKKESFPLTVTSAQKNPTAFYLCASSRGFSSYEQYFGPGTRLTVT.

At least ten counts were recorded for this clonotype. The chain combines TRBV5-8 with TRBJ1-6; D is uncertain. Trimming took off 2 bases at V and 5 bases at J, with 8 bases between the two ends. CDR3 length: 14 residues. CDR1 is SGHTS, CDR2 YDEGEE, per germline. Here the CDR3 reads CASSFRVNNSPLHF. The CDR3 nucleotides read TGTGCCAGCAGCTTCCGGGTTAATAATTCACCCCTCCACTTT.